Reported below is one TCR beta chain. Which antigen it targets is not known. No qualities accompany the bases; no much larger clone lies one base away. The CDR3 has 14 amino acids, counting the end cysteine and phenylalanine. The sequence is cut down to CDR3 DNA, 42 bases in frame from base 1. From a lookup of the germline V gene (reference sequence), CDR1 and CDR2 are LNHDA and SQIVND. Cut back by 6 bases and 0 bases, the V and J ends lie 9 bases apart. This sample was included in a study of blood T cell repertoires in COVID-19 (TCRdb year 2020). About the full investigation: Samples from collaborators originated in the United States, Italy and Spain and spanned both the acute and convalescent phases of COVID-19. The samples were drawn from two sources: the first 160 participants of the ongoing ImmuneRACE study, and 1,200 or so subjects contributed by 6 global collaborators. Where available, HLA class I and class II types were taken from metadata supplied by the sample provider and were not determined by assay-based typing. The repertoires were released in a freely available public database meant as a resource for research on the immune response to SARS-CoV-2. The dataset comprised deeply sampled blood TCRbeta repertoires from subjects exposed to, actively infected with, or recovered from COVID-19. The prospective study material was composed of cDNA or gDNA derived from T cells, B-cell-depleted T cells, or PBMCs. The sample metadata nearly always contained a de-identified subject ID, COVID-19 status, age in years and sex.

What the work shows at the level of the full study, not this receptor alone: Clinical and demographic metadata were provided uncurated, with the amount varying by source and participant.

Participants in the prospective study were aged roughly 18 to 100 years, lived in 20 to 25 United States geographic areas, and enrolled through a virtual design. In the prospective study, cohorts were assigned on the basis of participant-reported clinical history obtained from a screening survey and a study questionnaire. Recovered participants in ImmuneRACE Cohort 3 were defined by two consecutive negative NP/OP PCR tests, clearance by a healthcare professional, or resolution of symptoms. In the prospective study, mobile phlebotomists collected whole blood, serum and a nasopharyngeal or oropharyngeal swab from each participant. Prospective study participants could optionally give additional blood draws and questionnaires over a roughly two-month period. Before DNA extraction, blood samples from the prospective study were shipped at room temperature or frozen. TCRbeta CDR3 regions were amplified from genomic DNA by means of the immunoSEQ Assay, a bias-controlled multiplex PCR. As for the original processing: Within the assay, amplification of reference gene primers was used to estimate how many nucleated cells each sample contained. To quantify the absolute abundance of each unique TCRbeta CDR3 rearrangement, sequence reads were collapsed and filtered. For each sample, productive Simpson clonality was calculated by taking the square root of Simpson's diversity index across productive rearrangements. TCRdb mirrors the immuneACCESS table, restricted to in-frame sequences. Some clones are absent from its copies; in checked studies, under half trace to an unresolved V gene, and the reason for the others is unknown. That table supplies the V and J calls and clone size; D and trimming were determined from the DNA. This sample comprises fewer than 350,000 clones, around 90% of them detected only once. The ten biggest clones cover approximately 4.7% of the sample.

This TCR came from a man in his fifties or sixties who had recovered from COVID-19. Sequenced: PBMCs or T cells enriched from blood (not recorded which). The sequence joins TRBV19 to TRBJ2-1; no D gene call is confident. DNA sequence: TGTGCCAGTAGCCGACTGGCCTCCTACAATGAGCAGTTCTTC. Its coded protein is CASSRLASYNEQFF. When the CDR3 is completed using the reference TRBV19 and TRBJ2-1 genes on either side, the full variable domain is DGGITQSPKYLFRKEGQNVTLSCEQNLNHDAMYWYRQDPGQGLRLIYYSQIVNDFQKGDIAEGYSVSREKKESFPLTVTSAQKNPTAFYLCASSRLASYNEQFFGPGTRLTVL.